Following are 24 T cell receptor beta chains from one sample sequenced in a study of blood T cell repertoires in COVID-19. TCRdb's table, derived via immunoSEQ multiplex PCR, lists solely in-frame clones and lacks some. Of roughly 290,000 clones in the sample, approximately 83% were seen once. The sample was PBMCs or T cells enriched from blood (not recorded which). These receptors were obtained from a woman aged 30 to 39 who had recovered from COVID-19.

V and J are TRBV6-2 or TRBV6-3 and TRBJ2-7; 9 bases are a match to TRBD2. CDR1 is MNHEY and CDR2 is SVGEGT in the germline V gene. V dropped 4 bases and J dropped 1; count of bases not matched to a gene: 5. The CDR3 spans 15 residues. In DNA form, the CDR3 reads TGTGCCAGCAGTTTTCGGCGGGAGGGGTCCTACGAGCAGTACTTC. Its protein is CASSFRREGSYEQYF.

The chain recombines TRBV6-5 with TRBJ2-5, with 12 bases that match TRBD1. The CDR3 spans 15 residues. Germline lookup yields CDR1 MNHEY and CDR2 SVGAGI. With V trimmed by 2 bases and J by 5 bases, 3 bases remained unmatched. For the CDR3, the DNA is TGTGCCAGCAGTTACGGGACAGGGGGCTGGGAGACCCAGTACTTC. It yields the protein CASSYGTGGWETQYF.

V is TRBV4-1 and J is TRBJ2-7; a possible D gene is TRBD2 (5 bases). Trimming stripped 2 bases from V and 3 bases from J, with 8 bases between. The length of the CDR3 is 13 residues. Germline assignment: CDR1 MGHRA and CDR2 YSYEKL. Here the CDR3 reads CASSQPGVYEQYF. The CDR3 coding sequence is TGCGCCAGCAGCCAACCCGGGGTCTACGAGCAGTACTTC.

The chain carries TRBV7-9 and TRBJ1-3; 9 positions match TRBD1. With 7 bases clipped from V and 2 bases from J, the junction kept 6 bases outside the gene matches. The germline V gene encodes CDR1 SEHNR and CDR2 FQNEAQ (reference sequence). The CDR3 runs to 15 residues. CDR3 DNA: TGTGCCAGCAAAGGGCGACAGGGGGCTGGAAACACCATATATTTT. Encoded protein: CASKGRQGAGNTIYF.

The chain couples TRBV9 to TRBJ2-7; TRBD2 aligns across 8 bases. V dropped 1 base and J dropped 4; count of bases not matched to a gene: 7. This CDR3 has 15 amino acids. The germline CDR1 and CDR2 sequences are SGDLS and YYNGEE. DNA for the CDR3: TGTGCCAGCAGCGTACGTGGGACTAGGATGTACGAGCAGTACTTC. Translating it yields CASSVRGTRMYEQYF.

The chain recombines TRBV11-2 with TRBJ2-7; D possibly corresponds to TRBD1 (7 bases). The germline V gene encodes CDR1 SGHAT and CDR2 FQNNGV. This CDR3 has 14 residues. The V end was cut by 3 bases, the J end by 5 bases, with 14 bases between. In DNA form, the CDR3 reads TGTGCCAGCAGCTTGAGCAGGGGGGTTAACGAGCAGTACTTC. Its translation is CASSLSRGVNEQYF.

The V call is TRBV28, the J call TRBJ1-1, with 12 bases that match TRBD1. The CDR3 runs to 17 residues. Looked up from germline, CDR1 is MDHEN and CDR2 is SYDVKM. Losses at the gene ends were 8 bases for V and 6 bases for J; bases not matched to a gene: 16. The CDR3 bases are TGTGCCAGCTACCCCCCTTCCGGGACAGGGGGCTTGGCTGAAGCTTTCTTT. It yields the protein CASYPPSGTGGLAEAFF.

The chain employs TRBV24-1 and TRBJ1-5; TRBD1 aligns across 8 bases. Germline loops: CDR1 KGHDR, CDR2 SFDVKD. CDR3 length: 16 residues. V dropped 3 bases and J dropped 0; count of bases not matched to a gene: 3. The CDR3 bases are TGTGCCACCAGTGATCGACAGGGGAGTAGCAATCAGCCCCAGCATTTT. It yields the protein CATSDRQGSSNQPQHF.

The V call is TRBV27, the J call TRBJ2-3, with a weak D call TRBD2 (6 bases). This CDR3 comprises 14 residues. V was clipped by 7 bases and J by 4 bases, with 15 bases between them. The V gene's germline CDR1 is MNHEY and CDR2 SMNVEV (reference sequence). CDR3: CASNPGAWPDTQYF. CDR3 coding DNA: TGTGCCAGCAACCCGGGAGCTTGGCCAGATACGCAGTATTTT.

The chain is built from TRBV28 and TRBJ2-3, with TRBD1 as a possible D gene (5 bases). The CDR3 sequence is 14 residues long. Trimming shortened V by 2 bases and J by 4 bases, and 10 bases separated the two germline ends. Per germline, CDR1 MDHEN and CDR2 SYDVKM. The DNA of the CDR3 is TGTGCCAGCAGTTTACAGGGTGGGCCAGATACGCAGTATTTT. Its translation is CASSLQGGPDTQYF.

V usage is TRBV11-1 and J usage is TRBJ2-1; a possible D gene is TRBD2 (5 bases). CDR1 and CDR2 from the germline V gene are SGHAT and FQDESV (reference sequence). V was cut by 6 bases and J by 5 bases, with 14 bases left in between. This CDR3 has 14 residues. The CDR3 is CASSLGSGNNEQFF. CDR3 nucleotides: TGTGCCAGCAGTTTGGGGTCCGGGAACAATGAGCAGTTCTTC.

This clone was observed once. The gene calls are TRBV5-1 and TRBJ1-2; a possible D gene is TRBD1 (5 bases). V was cut by 0 bases and J by 6 bases, with 21 bases left in between. This CDR3 comprises 17 residues. CDR1 is SGHRS and CDR2 is YFSETQ in the germline V gene. CDR3 sequence: CASSLARESGFRDGYTF. CDR3 coding DNA: TGCGCCAGCAGCTTGGCCCGCGAGTCAGGGTTTAGAGATGGCTACACCTTC. The entire variable domain, with the rest obtained from reference TRBV5-1 and TRBJ1-2, is as follows: KAGVTQTPRYLIKTRGQQVTLSCSPISGHRSVSWYQQTPGQGLQFLFEYFSETQRNKGNFPGRFSGRQFSNSRSEMNVSTLELGDSALYLCASSLARESGFRDGYTFGSGTRLTVV.

V usage is TRBV25-1 and J usage is TRBJ1-2, with TRBD1 identical over 8 bases. V lost 3 bases to trimming and J lost 4 bases; unmatched junction nucleotides: 1. Germline CDR1 is MGHDK and CDR2 is SYGVNS. This CDR3 has 13 amino acids. This chain's CDR3 is CASSEGQVYGYTF. Here the CDR3 DNA reads TGTGCCAGCAGTGAGGGACAGGTCTATGGCTACACCTTC.

This clone occurred once. The chain is built from TRBV7-9 and TRBJ1-2; D perhaps matches TRBD1 (6 bases). The CDR3 has 14 amino acids. The germline V gene encodes CDR1 SEHNR and CDR2 FQNEAQ (reference sequence). V lost 1 base and J lost 7, with 13 bases in between. The CDR3 DNA is TGTGCCAGCAGCTTAGAAACAGGGAAGGTTGGCTACACCTTC. It specifies CASSLETGKVGYTF.

The rearrangement joins TRBV5-8 to TRBJ1-2; D gene uncertain. Trimming shortened V by 0 bases and J by 2 bases, and 17 bases separated the two germline ends. Germline V lookup: CDR1 SGHTS, CDR2 YDEGEE. The CDR3 is made up of 17 amino acids. The CDR3 sequence is CASSLGQTATSNYGYTF. The CDR3 region has the DNA TGTGCCAGCAGCTTGGGACAAACAGCAACCTCAAACTATGGCTACACCTTC.

This sequence joins TRBV7-9 and TRBJ2-7; TRBD1 might be the D (6 bases). The CDR3 runs to 12 residues. V lost 5 bases and J 6 bases, leaving 11 bases between the germline ends. Germline V gene lookup returns CDR1 SEHNR and CDR2 FQNEAQ (reference sequence). DNA for the CDR3: TGTGCCAGCAGCATTGGGACACCCGAGCAGTACTTC. As protein: CASSIGTPEQYF. Looking up the rest from reference TRBV7-9 and TRBJ2-7 gives the full variable domain: DTGVSQNPRHKITKRGQNVTFRCDPISEHNRLYWYRQTLGQGPEFLTYFQNEAQLEKSRLLSDRFSAERPKGSFSTLEIQRTEQGDSAMYLCASSIGTPEQYFGPGTRLTVT.

This clone was found a few times. The chain has TRBV5-4 and TRBJ1-2; 10 nucleotides align to TRBD1. The trim removed 3 bases at V and 4 bases at J, leaving 9 bases unmatched. Germline V gene data show CDR1 as SGHNT and CDR2 as YYREEE (reference sequence). The CDR3 is made up of 16 amino acids. The CDR3: CASSSTSTGGSYGYTF. In DNA, the CDR3 is TGTGCCAGCAGCTCGACCTCGACAGGGGGCAGCTATGGCTACACCTTC.

The rearrangement uses TRBV5-6 and TRBJ1-3; 10 bases agree with TRBD1. The germline V gene has CDR1 SGHDT and CDR2 YYEEEE. CDR3 length: 14 amino acids. Trimming cost V 4 bases and J 7 bases; bases outside gene matches: 5. CDR3 DNA sequence: TGTGCCAGCAGCCGCCGGGACAGGGGTAACACCATATATTTT. Its translation: CASSRRDRGNTIYF.

In its sample, this clone was seen once. The chain couples TRBV5-1 to TRBJ1-4; D perhaps matches TRBD1 (5 bases). CDR1 and CDR2 (germline): SGHRS, YFSETQ. CDR3 length: 14 amino acids. Trimming left V 0 bases short and J 4 bases short, with 7 bases between. CDR3 protein: CASSLGQNNEKLFF. CDR3 sequence (DNA): TGCGCCAGCAGCTTGGGACAGAATAATGAAAAACTGTTTTTT.

The chain is built from TRBV10-3 and TRBJ1-1; D is possibly TRBD1 (5 bases). V dropped 6 bases and J dropped 1 base, with 15 bases sitting between them. The CDR3 has 15 residues. Germline CDR1 reads ENHRY; CDR2 reads SYGVKD. The CDR3 DNA reads as TGTGCCATCAGCGTCCAGCGGGGGGGGAACACTGAAGCTTTCTTT. This encodes CAISVQRGGNTEAFF.

This sequence joins TRBV29-1 and TRBJ2-3; D unresolved. Trimming pared 3 bases from V and 2 bases from J, leaving 9 bases between. The CDR3 contains 13 residues. CDR1 and CDR2 from the germline V gene are SQVTM and ANQGSEA. CDR3 amino acids: CSVERKFTDTQYF. DNA of the CDR3: TGCAGCGTTGAGCGGAAATTCACAGATACGCAGTATTTT.

The genes are TRBV19 and TRBJ2-1; D may be TRBD1 (5 bases). The CDR3 totals 13 residues. V lost 2 bases, J lost 8 bases, and 10 bases lay in between. Germline assignment: CDR1 LNHDA and CDR2 SQIVND (reference sequence). CDR3 sequence (DNA): TGTGCCAGTAGTATATGGCAGGGCCATGAGCAGTTCTTC. Translating it yields CASSIWQGHEQFF. The complete variable domain, with remaining parts taken from reference TRBV19 and TRBJ2-1, reads DGGITQSPKYLFRKEGQNVTLSCEQNLNHDAMYWYRQDPGQGLRLIYYSQIVNDFQKGDIAEGYSVSREKKESFPLTVTSAQKNPTAFYLCASSIWQGHEQFFGPGTRLTVL.

The rearrangement uses TRBV10-3 and TRBJ1-1; TRBD1 is a possible D gene (5 bases). The CDR3 is 13 residues long. V was cut by 6 bases and J by 1 base, with 9 bases left in between. The germline V gene has CDR1 ENHRY and CDR2 SYGVKD. The DNA for the CDR3 is TGTGCCATCAGCCCGACAGAGAACACTGAAGCTTTCTTT. This translates into CAISPTENTEAFF.

The CDR3 is CASSHSTDTQYF. DNA for the CDR3: TGCGCCAGCAGCCATAGCACAGATACGCAGTATTTT. The V call is TRBV5-1, the J call TRBJ2-3, with D uncertain. The CDR3 loop spans 12 amino acids. V lost 4 bases, J lost 0 bases, and 3 bases lay in between. CDR1 is SGHRS, CDR2 YFSETQ, per germline.